This paragraph covers one T cell receptor beta chain sequence. The PCR ran on 60 Vbeta and 13 Jbeta primers. Using immunoSEQ multiplex PCR, the repertoire was profiled, and TCRdb retains in-frame clones only, with some absent. The sample yields more than 100,000 clones, more than 75% seen once. This specimen belongs to a study of cytomegalovirus exposure and HLA in healthy donors. The sample consisted of PBMCs. The sequence was obtained from a woman aged 50 to 60 in good health and CMV-seropositive.

The CDR3 spells CASSPADSLGIFDTYGYTF. CDR3 in DNA: TGTGCCAGCAGCCCGGCCGACAGCCTAGGGATATTTGATACATATGGCTACACCTTC. V usage is TRBV12-1 and J usage is TRBJ1-2; the table's D call TRBD1 went unverified against the DNA. TRBV12-1 is a known pseudogene. The CDR3 length is 19 residues.